This TCR beta chain was identified in a study of cytomegalovirus exposure and HLA in healthy donors. Broader study findings: Clonal expansion, a later analysis showed, was greater in HLA-associated TCR beta chains than in equally common others. With high specificity and sensitivity, the classifier reportedly diagnosed cytomegalovirus status.

Amplification used 60 Vbeta primers and 13 Jbeta primers. Per the original data handling: A follow-up analysis tallied about 88 million unique TCR beta chains, roughly 11 million shared. TCRdb's table, derived via immunoSEQ multiplex PCR, lists solely in-frame clones and lacks some. V and J calls and clone size are those listed in that table; D and trimming were worked out from the DNA. The table has about 93,000 clones, roughly 67% seen once; the top ten hold 5.9%. Worth noting for this clone: Its target is unknown.

Germline CDR1 and CDR2: ENHRY and SYGVKD. This CDR3 is built from 15 residues. Trimming pared 4 bases from V and 5 bases from J, leaving 15 bases between. This clonotype was sampled from a boy aged 10-17 years in good health and CMV-seropositive. This chain joins TRBV10-3 and TRBJ1-5, with D unclear. Input material: PBMCs. The CDR3 here is CAISVGGKGHQPQHF. CDR3 DNA sequence: TGTGCCATCAGTGTGGGCGGGAAAGGCCATCAGCCCCAGCATTTT.